This T cell receptor beta chain appears in the sequencing data of a study of blood T cell repertoires in COVID-19. The CDR3 is 16 residues long. As handled by the study authors: Nucleated cell number was recorded as an estimate derived from reference gene primer amplification. Measured with immunoSEQ multiplex PCR; TCRdb has only the in-frame clones, and not every one. That table furnishes V, J and clone size, whereas the DNA furnished D and trimming. The sample includes 150,000 or so clones, roughly 88% of them seen just once. Seattle's enrolled individuals joined amid active infection and were then monitored longitudinally. In this sample, this clone turned up once.

The TCR originated in a man aged 55 to 69 with COVID-19, enrolled during active disease. The source material was peripheral blood. The chain joins TRBV21-1 to TRBJ1-5; the table's D gene call, TRBD1, was not cross checked with the DNA. TRBV21-1 is a pseudogene segment. The CDR3 nucleotides read TGTGCCAGCAGCAAAGATCCCAGACATAGCAATCAGCCCCAGCATTTT. Translated, it gives CASSKDPRHSNQPQHF.